The 8 T cell receptor beta chains below were found in one sample sequenced in a study of T-cell reconstitution after alpha-beta-depleted transplantation in children. The library targeted TCRbeta and was prepared with unique molecular identifiers. TCRdb fed the PCR reads into MiXCR, producing one record per CDR3 protein. The sample yields 150,000 to 250,000 distinct CDR3 sequences, 6.3% seen once. Specimen: PBMCs, collected before TCRalphabeta/CD19-depleted stem cell transplant. These receptors were collected from a girl less than two years old with combined immunodeficiency, due to receive a stem cell transplant.

This clonotype has ten or more counts. The gene calls are TRBV28 and TRBJ1-2; TRBD1 is a possible D gene (5 bases). V was shortened by 3 bases and J by 3 bases, with 14 bases between the two germline ends. The CDR3 runs 15 residues. The germline V gene has CDR1 MDHEN and CDR2 SYDVKM. CDR3 protein: CASSFSGTSYYGYTF. In nucleotides, the CDR3 is TGTGCCAGCAGTTTTTCAGGGACTTCGTACTATGGCTACACCTTC.

This clonotype was observed at least ten times. V is TRBV12-3 or TRBV12-4 and J is TRBJ1-1; TRBD1 matches 11 bases. The V gene end was trimmed by 6 bases and the J gene end by 6 bases; junction bases not matched to a gene: 12. The CDR3 runs to 16 residues. This CDR3 reads CASRTGTGGIVAEAFF. CDR3 nucleotides: TGTGCCAGCAGAACCGGGACAGGGGGTATTGTCGCTGAAGCTTTCTTT.

This clonotype showed up many times. The gene calls are TRBV7-2 and TRBJ2-3, with no clear D. The ends were cut back, 4 bases at V and 6 bases at J, with 17 bases in the middle. CDR1 and CDR2 from the germline V gene are SGHTA and FQGNSA. This CDR3 region has 15 residues. As DNA, the CDR3 is TGTGCCAGCAGCTCCCTCCGCGAGTGGAGCGATACGCAGTATTTT. This codes for CASSSLREWSDTQYF.

This clonotype was found many times. The CDR3 region is CASSLTSDHEQYF. The CDR3 DNA sequence: TGTGCCAGCAGCTTAACAAGCGACCACGAGCAGTACTTC. The chain combines TRBV7-2 with TRBJ2-7; D not certain. The CDR3 has 13 amino acids. The V gene's germline CDR1 is SGHTA and CDR2 FQGNSA. V lost 2 bases, J lost 5 bases, and 10 bases lay in between.

This clonotype has ten or more counts. The rearrangement links TRBV7-2 to TRBJ2-1, with D unclear. CDR3 length equals 14 residues. Germline CDR1 is SGHTA and CDR2 is FQGNSA. V was cut by 3 bases and J by 4 bases, with 10 bases left in between. DNA for the CDR3: TGTGCCAGCAGCTTTGTCGGTCCTTACAATGAGCAGTTCTTC. It yields the protein CASSFVGPYNEQFF.

In its sample, this clonotype was seen many times. The chain carries TRBV7-9 and TRBJ2-7, with a tentative D call TRBD2 (5 bases). V lost 3 bases and J 6 bases, leaving 9 bases between the germline ends. This CDR3 comprises 12 residues. CDR1 is SEHNR and CDR2 is FQNEAQ in the germline V gene (reference sequence). CDR3 region: CASSFAGGEQYF. The CDR3 DNA is TGTGCCAGCAGCTTCGCCGGAGGCGAGCAGTACTTC.

This clonotype occurred many times. The DNA for the CDR3 is TGTGCCAGCAGTTACTCCAACTACTACACCGGGGAGCTGTTTTTT. Translated, it gives CASSYSNYYTGELFF. The J gene is TRBJ2-2, the V gene TRBV6-2 or TRBV6-3; D is uncertain. Germline V lookup: CDR1 MNHEY, CDR2 SVGEGT. The CDR3 spans 15 residues. V lost 0 bases and J lost 3, with 8 bases in between.

The gene calls are TRBV7-6 and TRBJ1-2; TRBD1 might be the D (5 bases). Trimming removed 4 bases from V and 10 bases from J, with 19 bases in between. This CDR3 region has 14 residues. The germline V gene has CDR1 SGHVS and CDR2 FNYEAQ. The chain's CDR3 is CASSSLQVLNDYTF. Written as DNA, the CDR3 is TGTGCCAGCAGCTCCTTACAGGTTCTCAATGACTACACCTTC.